This TCR beta chain was identified during a study of T cell responses to AZD1222 COVID-19 vaccine. The assay was immunoSEQ multiplex PCR, and TCRdb's table has in-frame clones only and misses some. The data contain about 150,000 clones, approximately 85% of them seen just once; the ten biggest clones take up 7.9%. V dropped 0 bases and J dropped 8; count of bases not matched to a gene: 11. The CDR3 has 16 residues. Germline lookup yields CDR1 SGHNT and CDR2 YYREEE (reference sequence). Whole-study results and caveats: Females outnumbered males among donors, who were mostly white British; clonal diversity was possibly underestimated. Seropositivity was recorded at baseline in only 6 or 7 AZD1222 recipients. Researchers took repertoire samples only after the peak T cell response had come.

This clone was seen a few times. The antigen remains unidentified. Sequencing used peripheral blood, obtained 28 days after the second dose of the MenACWY control vaccine. The sequence was obtained from an adult who received the MenACWY meningococcal vaccine as a control. V usage is TRBV5-4 and J usage is TRBJ2-1; 7 bases are shared with TRBD1. The CDR3 sequence is CASSLEPGQRSDEQFF. The CDR3 DNA sequence: TGTGCCAGCAGCTTGGAGCCGGGACAGAGGTCCGATGAGCAGTTCTTC.